The T cell receptor (beta chain) described here comes from a study of blood T cell repertoires in COVID-19. Across the whole study: Researchers got acute and convalescent COVID-19 samples from the United States, Italy and Spain. Sample material is recorded as cDNA or gDNA derived from T cells, B-cell-depleted T cells, or PBMCs.

Methods used by the authors: Reference gene primers were amplified, and this amplification served to estimate nucleated cell counts. Some clones are missing from TCRdb's copy, which holds only in-frame ones; the method was immunoSEQ multiplex PCR. Clonal size and the V and J genes are those of that table, whereas D and trimming came from the DNA. This sample has 140,000 to 150,000 clones, with around 82% found just once. There are 12 residues in the CDR3. Trimming stripped 11 bases from V and 3 bases from J, with 11 bases between. Germline CDR1 and CDR2: SNHLY and FYNNEI. Only one count was recorded for this clone.

The receptor was derived from a human donor with acute or convalescent COVID-19. The donor label of this sample is uncertain. The sample taken for sequencing was peripheral blood. The chain combines TRBV2 with TRBJ1-5; no firm D call. The CDR3 reads CASQRPNQPQHF. The DNA of the CDR3 is TGTGCCTCCCAGCGGCCCAATCAGCCCCAGCATTTT.